These 5 T cell receptor beta chains came from one sample sequenced in a study of cytomegalovirus exposure and HLA in healthy donors listed by TCRdb under 2017. To prepare the library, the immunoSEQ multiplex PCR assay was applied. The multiplex PCR relied on a mix of 60 forward primers for TCR Vbeta segments and 13 reverse primers for TCR Jbeta segments. TCRdb stores this immuneACCESS table with in-frame sequences only. Part of the clones is absent; in the studies checked, under half of the shortfall reflects unresolved V genes, and no reason is known for the rest. For this sample the table gives roughly 93,000 clones, of which 76% were detected only once. More than 2.5% of the sample comes from the top ten. Sequenced sample: PBMCs. The receptors shown here come from a man aged 40-50 years in good health and CMV-seronegative.

The genes are TRBV4-1 and TRBJ2-5; D might be TRBD2 (6 bases). V gave up 3 bases and J gave up 4 bases, with 12 bases separating them. The CDR3 consists of 14 residues. Germline V gene lookup returns CDR1 MGHRA and CDR2 YSYEKL. The CDR3 coding sequence is TGCGCCAGCAGCCATATGCGGGAACTAGAGACCCAGTACTTC. Its protein product is CASSHMRELETQYF.

The chain recombines TRBV12-5 with TRBJ2-5; 11 positions agree with TRBD1. CDR3 length: 16 residues. The junction had 9 bases not matched to a gene; V was cut back by 2 bases and J by 7 bases. Germline CDR1 is LGHNT and CDR2 is FRNRAP. The CDR3 region has the DNA TGTGCTAGTGGTTTGCCCAACGGACAGGGGGCTTGGACCCAGTACTTC. Protein product: CASGLPNGQGAWTQYF.

This clone has more than one count but fewer than ten. V usage is TRBV6-1 and J usage is TRBJ1-2; TRBD1 matches at 11 bases. With V trimmed by 6 bases and J by 6 bases, 3 bases remained unmatched. Germline V CDR1 and CDR2: MNHNS, SASEGT. This CDR3 spans 13 amino acids. The CDR3 nucleotides are TGTGCCAGCAGGGGACAGGGGGTGAATGGCTACACCTTC. This encodes CASRGQGVNGYTF.

The chain is built from TRBV7-2 and TRBJ2-2; TRBD2 is a possible D gene (6 bases). The length of the CDR3 is 16 residues. Germline V CDR1 and CDR2: SGHTA, FQGNSA. V dropped 0 bases and J dropped 1 base, with 9 bases sitting between them. CDR3 in DNA: TGTGCCAGCAGCTTAGCGGGACTCTTGAACACCGGGGAGCTGTTTTTT. This gives the protein CASSLAGLLNTGELFF.

This clone was counted once. V is TRBV21-1 and J is TRBJ1-5. TRBV21-1 has pseudogene status. This CDR3 is 13 amino acids long. The CDR3 region is CASSRVSNQPQHF. Written as DNA, the CDR3 is TGTGCCAGCAGTCGGGTTAGCAATCAGCCCCAGCATTTT.